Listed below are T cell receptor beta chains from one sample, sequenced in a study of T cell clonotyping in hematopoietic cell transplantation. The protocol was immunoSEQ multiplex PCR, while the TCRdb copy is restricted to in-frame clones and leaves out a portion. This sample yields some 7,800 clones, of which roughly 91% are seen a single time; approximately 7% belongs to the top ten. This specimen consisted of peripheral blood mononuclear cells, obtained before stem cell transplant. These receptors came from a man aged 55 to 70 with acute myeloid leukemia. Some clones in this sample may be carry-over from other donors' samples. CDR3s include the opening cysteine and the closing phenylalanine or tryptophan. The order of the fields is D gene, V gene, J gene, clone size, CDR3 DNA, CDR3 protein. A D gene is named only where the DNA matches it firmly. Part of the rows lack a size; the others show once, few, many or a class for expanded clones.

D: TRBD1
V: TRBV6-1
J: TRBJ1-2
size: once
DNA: TGTGCCAGCAGTGAGCGGGGACAGGCCTATGGCTACACCTTC
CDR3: CASSERGQAYGYTF

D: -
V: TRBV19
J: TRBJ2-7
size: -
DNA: TGTGCCAGTAGTGTCGACTATCGGGAAGCCTACGAGCAGTACTTC
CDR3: CASSVDYREAYEQYF

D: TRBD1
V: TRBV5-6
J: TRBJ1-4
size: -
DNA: TGTGCCAGCAGCGACTCAGGGGGTAGTGAAAAACTGTTTTTT
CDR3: CASSDSGGSEKLFF

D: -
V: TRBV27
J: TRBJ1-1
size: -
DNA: TGTGCCAGCAGTTCCCGACAGATGATGAACACTGAAGCTTTCTTT
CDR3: CASSSRQMMNTEAFF

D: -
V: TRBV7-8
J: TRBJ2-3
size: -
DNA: TGTGCCAGCAGCTTTTCGGGAGTTCTCAGGGGTGGTAGCACAGATACGCAGTATTTT
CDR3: CASSFSGVLRGGSTDTQYF

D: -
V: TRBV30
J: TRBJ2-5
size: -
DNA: TGTGCTGCAGGGTTGGAGACCCAGTACTTC
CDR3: CAAGLETQYF

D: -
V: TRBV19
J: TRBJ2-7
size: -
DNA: TGTGCCAGTAGTGCTAGCAACATGGGCGAGCAGTACTTC
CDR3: CASSASNMGEQYF

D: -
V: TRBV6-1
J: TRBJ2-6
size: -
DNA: TGTGCCAGCCACTTGGGAGGTTCTGGGGCCAACGTCCTGACTTTC
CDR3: CASHLGGSGANVLTF

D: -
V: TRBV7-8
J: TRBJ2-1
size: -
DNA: TGTGCCAGCAGCTTTCCCGGAGGACGGGCCAGCTCCTACAATGAGCAGTTCTTC
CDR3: CASSFPGGRASSYNEQFF

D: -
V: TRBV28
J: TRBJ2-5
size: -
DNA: TGTGCCAGCCGTAAACAGGGCGTAGGGGAGACCCAGTACTTC
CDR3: CASRKQGVGETQYF

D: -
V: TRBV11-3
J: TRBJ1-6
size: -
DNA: TGTGCCAGCAGCCTGGACTCGGTGTCACCCCTCCACTTT
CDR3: CASSLDSVSPLHF

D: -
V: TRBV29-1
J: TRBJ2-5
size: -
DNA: TGCAGCGTTGAGACCGAGGCCCAGTACTTC
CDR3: CSVETEAQYF

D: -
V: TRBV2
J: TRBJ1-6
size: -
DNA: TGTGCCAGCAGTGAGCAGGGGTGGAATTCACCCCTCCACTTT
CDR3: CASSEQGWNSPLHF

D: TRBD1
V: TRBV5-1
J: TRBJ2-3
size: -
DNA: TGCGCCAGCAGCTTGGCCGCCCAACAGGGGGATACGCAGTATTTT
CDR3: CASSLAAQQGDTQYF

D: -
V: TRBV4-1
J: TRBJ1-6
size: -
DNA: TGCGCCAGCAGCCAACAATTAATTCCGGGACATCAGGCAAGCGCCTATAATTCACCCCTCCACTTT
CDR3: CASSQQLIPGHQASAYNSPLHF

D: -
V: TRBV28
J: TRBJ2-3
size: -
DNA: TGTGCCAGCAGTTCCAATCGACTAGACCCTTCACCCACAGATACGCAGTATTTT
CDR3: CASSSNRLDPSPTDTQYF

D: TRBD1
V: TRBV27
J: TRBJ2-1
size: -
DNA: TGTGCCAGCAGGGACAGGGGTCCCTACAATGAGCAGTTCTTC
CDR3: CASRDRGPYNEQFF

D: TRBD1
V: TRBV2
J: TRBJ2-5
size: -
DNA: TGTGCCAGCAGGGGGATAATGGGGCAGGGGGCAAGAGAGACCCAGTACTTC
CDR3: CASRGIMGQGARETQYF

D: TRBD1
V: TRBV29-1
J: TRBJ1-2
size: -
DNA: TGCAGCGGCTGGGGGACAGGGGACTATGGCTACACCTTC
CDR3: CSGWGTGDYGYTF

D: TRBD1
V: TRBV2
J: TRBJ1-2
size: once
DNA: TGTGCCAGCAGCGCCCGGGGGGGACAGGGGGTGGTTGGCTATGGCTACACCTTC
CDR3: CASSARGGQGVVGYGYTF

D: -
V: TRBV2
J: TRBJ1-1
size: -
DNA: TGTGCCAGCCAACTAGGGGTGAACACTGAAGCTTTCTTT
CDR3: CASQLGVNTEAFF

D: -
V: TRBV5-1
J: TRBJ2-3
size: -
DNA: TGCGCCAGCAGCCTAGGGGGTGGCGGGACTAGCACAGATACGCAGTATTTT
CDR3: CASSLGGGGTSTDTQYF

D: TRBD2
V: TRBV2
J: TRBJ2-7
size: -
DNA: TGTGCCGCGGGGGGGCTAGCGGGAATCTACGAGCAGTACTTC
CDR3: CAAGGLAGIYEQYF

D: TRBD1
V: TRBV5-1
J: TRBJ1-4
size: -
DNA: TGCGCCAGCAGCGACAGGGCTGGGGAAAAACTGTTTTTT
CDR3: CASSDRAGEKLFF

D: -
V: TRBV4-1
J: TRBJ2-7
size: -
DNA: TGCGCCAGCAGCCAAGTGGGGCGATCCTACGAGCAGTACTTC
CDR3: CASSQVGRSYEQYF

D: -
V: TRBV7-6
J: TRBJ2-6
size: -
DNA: TGTGCCAGCAGCCCACTAGCTGGGGCCAACGTCCTGACTTTC
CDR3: CASSPLAGANVLTF

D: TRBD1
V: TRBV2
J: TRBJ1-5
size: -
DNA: TGTGCCAGCAGTGAAGATGGGACAGGGGCCTATCAGCCCCAGCATTTT
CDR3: CASSEDGTGAYQPQHF

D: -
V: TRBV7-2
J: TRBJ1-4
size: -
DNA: TGTGCCAGCAGCTTAGTTTTGATTTTGGGGTTCGAGAATGAAAAACTGTTTTTT
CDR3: CASSLVLILGFENEKLFF

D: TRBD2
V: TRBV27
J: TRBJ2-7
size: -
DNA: TGTGCCAGCAGCCCGAGGGGTGGGACTAGCGGGAATGAGCAGTACTTC
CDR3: CASSPRGGTSGNEQYF

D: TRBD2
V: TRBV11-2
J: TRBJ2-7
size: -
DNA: TGTGCCAGCAGCCTAACTAGCGGGCTGGGCTACGAGCAGTACTTC
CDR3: CASSLTSGLGYEQYF

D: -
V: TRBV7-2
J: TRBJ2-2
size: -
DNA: TGTGCCAGCAGCCTGAGTCCGGTTTCCGGGGAGCTGTTTTTT
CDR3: CASSLSPVSGELFF

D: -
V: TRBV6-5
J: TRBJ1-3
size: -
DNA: TGTGCCAGCAGCCCGTCCATAAGGTCTGGAAACACCATATATTTT
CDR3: CASSPSIRSGNTIYF

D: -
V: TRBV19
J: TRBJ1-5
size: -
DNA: TGTGCCAGTAGTATAGGACAGCGTGACAATCAGCCCCAGCATTTT
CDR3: CASSIGQRDNQPQHF

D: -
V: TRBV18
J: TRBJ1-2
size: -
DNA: TGTGCCAGCTCACCCCTCTTGGGCTACACCTTC
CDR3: CASSPLLGYTF

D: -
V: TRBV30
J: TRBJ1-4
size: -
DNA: TGTGCCTGGACCGCCGGGTCTCAATGGGAAAAACTGTTTTTT
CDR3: CAWTAGSQWEKLFF

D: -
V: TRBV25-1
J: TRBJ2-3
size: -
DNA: TGTGCCAGCAGTGTAGGTCTAGCCTCAGATACGCAGTATTTT
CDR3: CASSVGLASDTQYF

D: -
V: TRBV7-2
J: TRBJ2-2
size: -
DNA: TGTGCCAGCAGACCAGGACGGAACACCGGGGAGCTGTTTTTT
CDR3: CASRPGRNTGELFF

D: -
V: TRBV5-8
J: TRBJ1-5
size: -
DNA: TGTGCCAGCAGCAAAGGACAGAAAGTAAATCAGCCCCAGCATTTT
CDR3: CASSKGQKVNQPQHF

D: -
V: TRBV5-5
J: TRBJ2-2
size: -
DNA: TGTGCCAGCAGCACTAGAGGGTCGGACACCGGGGAGCTGTTTTTT
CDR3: CASSTRGSDTGELFF

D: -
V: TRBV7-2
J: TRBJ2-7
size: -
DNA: TGTGCCAGCAGCTTGGCAGGGCGAATTGAGCAGTACTTC
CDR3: CASSLAGRIEQYF

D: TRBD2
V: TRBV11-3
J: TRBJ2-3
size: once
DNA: TGTGCCAGCAGCTTAGGGAGCGGGGGCACAGATACGCAGTATTTT
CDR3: CASSLGSGGTDTQYF

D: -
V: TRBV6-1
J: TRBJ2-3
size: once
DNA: TGTGCCAGCAGTCCACAGGTCCCTAGCACAGATACGCAGTATTTT
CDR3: CASSPQVPSTDTQYF

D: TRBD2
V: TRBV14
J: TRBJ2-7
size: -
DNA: TGTGCCAGCAGCCAAGATGGGACTAGCACACACGAGCAGTACTTC
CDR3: CASSQDGTSTHEQYF

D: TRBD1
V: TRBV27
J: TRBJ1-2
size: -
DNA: TGTGCCAGCAGGAAAAATGACAGGGCACACTATGGCTACACCTTC
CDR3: CASRKNDRAHYGYTF

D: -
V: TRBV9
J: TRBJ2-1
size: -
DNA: TGTGCCAGCAGCGTAGAAAGTGTTTCGAACCTCTACAATGAGCAGTTCTTC
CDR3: CASSVESVSNLYNEQFF

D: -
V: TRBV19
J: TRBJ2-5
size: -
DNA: TGTGCCAGAGTAAGGGCGGCGAAAGAGACCCAGTACTTC
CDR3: CARVRAAKETQYF

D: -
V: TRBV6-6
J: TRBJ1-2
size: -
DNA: TGTGCCAGCAGTTATCCCCCAGGGGATGGCTACACCTTC
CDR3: CASSYPPGDGYTF

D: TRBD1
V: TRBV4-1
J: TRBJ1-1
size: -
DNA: TGCGCCAGCAGCCGAGACGTTACAGGGGTGGTGGGCACTGAAGCTTTCTTT
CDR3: CASSRDVTGVVGTEAFF

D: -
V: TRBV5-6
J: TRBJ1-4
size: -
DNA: TGTGCCAGCAGCTGGGGGACATTTGAAAAACTGTTTTTT
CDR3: CASSWGTFEKLFF

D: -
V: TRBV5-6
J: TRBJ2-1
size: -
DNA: TGTGCCAGCAGCGCAGCGAACTACAATGAGCAGTTCTTC
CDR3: CASSAANYNEQFF

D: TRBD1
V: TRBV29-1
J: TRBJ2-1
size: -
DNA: TGCAGCGTGCCGGGACAGCCCTCCTACAATGAGCAGTTCTTC
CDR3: CSVPGQPSYNEQFF

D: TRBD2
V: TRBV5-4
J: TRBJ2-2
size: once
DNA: TGTGCCAGCAGCGGGGTTCGGAGCGGGGGTGGGGAGCTGTTTTTT
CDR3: CASSGVRSGGGELFF

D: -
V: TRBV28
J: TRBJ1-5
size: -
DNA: TGTGCCAGCAGTAAGTCGGGGACAAGCAATCAGCCCCAGCATTTT
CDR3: CASSKSGTSNQPQHF

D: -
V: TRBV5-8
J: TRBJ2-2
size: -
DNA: TGTGCCAGCAGCTTGTTTCTGCTAGGCCGTTCTGGCGGGGAGCTGTTTTTT
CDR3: CASSLFLLGRSGGELFF

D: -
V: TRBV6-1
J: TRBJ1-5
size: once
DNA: TGTGCCAGCTTAAAGGGGCAGAGTCAGCCCCAGCATTTT
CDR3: CASLKGQSQPQHF

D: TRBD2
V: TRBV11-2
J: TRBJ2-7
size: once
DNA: TGTGCCAGCAGCTTAGTGTTCCAACTAGCGAGCCATAGCTCCTACGAGCAGTACTTC
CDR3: CASSLVFQLASHSSYEQYF

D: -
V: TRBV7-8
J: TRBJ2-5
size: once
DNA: TGTGCCAGCAGCTTAGGGGACGGATACCTCCAAGAGACCCAGTACTTC
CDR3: CASSLGDGYLQETQYF

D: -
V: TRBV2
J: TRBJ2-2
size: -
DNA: TGTGCCAGCAGTGAGAGGGGACTCATAACCACCGGGGAGCTGTTTTTT
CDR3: CASSERGLITTGELFF

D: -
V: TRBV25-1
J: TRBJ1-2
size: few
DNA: TGTGCCAGCAGTGATCAGGGCCTTGATGGCTACACCTTC
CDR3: CASSDQGLDGYTF